These 32 T cell receptor beta chains were all obtained from the same sample, sequenced in a study of beta chain features in type 1 diabetes. Notes on the study in general: Type 1 diabetes patients had TCRB CDR3s that were shorter (moderately but significantly so) in all four CD4+ subsets.

The authors reverse transcribed all of the isolated RNA, so sequencing captured expressed TCRB transcripts. The repertoire was sequenced with immunoSEQ multiplex PCR; TCRdb's copy has only in-frame clones and lacks some. This sample has a few hundred thousand clones; approximately 15% occur once, and the top ten carry almost 0.02%. These receptors have no known antigen. Input material: naive CD4+ T cells from blood. The receptors stem from a man aged 30 to 45 with type 1 diabetes.

DNA of the CDR3: TGTGCCAGCAGCCCCCGGACAGGCCCACGCTCTGGAAACACCATATATTTT. Translating gives CASSPRTGPRSGNTIYF. V and J are TRBV7-9 and TRBJ1-3; 7 bases map to TRBD1. CDR1 and CDR2 from the germline V gene are SEHNR and FQNEAQ (reference sequence). This CDR3 has 17 residues. V trimming: 5 bases; J trimming: 0 bases; junction bases outside the gene matches: 10.

The rearrangement links TRBV7-9 to TRBJ2-2, with 10 bases fitting TRBD1. The germline V gene encodes CDR1 SEHNR and CDR2 FQNEAQ (reference sequence). J lost 7 bases, V lost 4 bases, and 6 bases had no gene match. This CDR3 contains 15 residues. The CDR3, as DNA: TGTGCCAGCAGCTCACCGGGACAGGGGATCGGGGAGCTGTTTTTT. The encoded protein is CASSSPGQGIGELFF.

CDR3 loop: CASSLGAETQYF. CDR3 DNA: TGTGCCAGCAGCTTAGGGGCGGAGACCCAGTACTTC. This chain links TRBV7-2 with TRBJ2-5, with unresolved D. This CDR3 is 12 amino acids long. The germline V gene encodes CDR1 SGHTA and CDR2 FQGNSA. V was shortened by 1 base and J by 5 bases, with 5 bases between the two germline ends. Using reference TRBV7-2 and TRBJ2-5 for the parts outside the CDR3, the full variable domain is GAGVSQSPSNKVTEKGKDVELRCDPISGHTALYWYRQSLGQGLEFLIYFQGNSAPDKSGLPSDRFSAERTGGSVSTLTIQRTQQEDSAVYLCASSLGAETQYFGPGTRLLVL.

This clone has just a few counts. This sequence joins TRBV5-6 and TRBJ1-2; 7 bases are a match to TRBD1. Germline lookup yields CDR1 SGHDT and CDR2 YYEEEE. The CDR3 is made up of 14 amino acids. Losses at the gene ends were 4 bases for V and 5 bases for J; bases not matched to a gene: 8. CDR3 sequence reads: CASSPDPGGYGYTF. CDR3 nucleotide sequence: TGTGCCAGCAGCCCGGACCCAGGGGGTTATGGCTACACCTTC.

This clone was observed a handful of times. This sequence joins TRBV7-2 and TRBJ2-2; the D is unclear. Per germline, CDR1 SGHTA and CDR2 FQGNSA. V was shortened by 2 bases and J by 1 base, with 5 bases between the two germline ends. CDR3 size: 14 residues. The CDR3 region has the DNA TGTGCCAGCAGCTTACGACAGAACACCGGGGAGCTGTTTTTT. The encoded protein is CASSLRQNTGELFF.

This clone occurred a few times. V gene TRBV27 combines with J gene TRBJ2-3; 11 nucleotides match TRBD2. CDR3 length equals 16 residues. Germline CDR1 is MNHEY and CDR2 is SMNVEV (reference sequence). V was pared by 4 bases and J by 2 bases, with 5 bases of the junction left unmatched. CDR3 protein: CASSSGTSGYTDTQYF. In DNA form, the CDR3 reads TGTGCCAGCAGTTCCGGGACTAGCGGATACACAGATACGCAGTATTTT.

This clone showed up just a few times. This chain links TRBV11-2 with TRBJ2-3, with D perhaps matching TRBD2 (6 bases). CDR1 is SGHAT and CDR2 is FQNNGV in the germline V gene. This CDR3 contains 15 residues. Trimming left V 2 bases short and J 6 bases short, with 15 bases between. As DNA, the CDR3 is TGTGCCAGCAGCTTACGGGACTCATCCCCCGATACGCAGTATTTT. It specifies CASSLRDSSPDTQYF.

J is TRBJ1-2 and V is TRBV7-2; the match to TRBD1 covers 7 bases. J lost 7 bases, V lost 4 bases, and 6 bases had no gene match. The CDR3 length is 13 residues. CDR1 and CDR2 from the germline V gene are SGHTA and FQGNSA. DNA of the CDR3: TGTGCCAGCAGCTCAACAGGGGTGGGTGGCTACACCTTC. Encoded protein: CASSSTGVGGYTF.

This clone was seen more than once but under ten times. In the same sample, other DNA sequences code for this CDR3. The V call is TRBV7-2, the J call TRBJ1-2; no definite D call. Trimming cost V 1 base and J 4 bases, with 4 bases left between them. CDR1 and CDR2 from the germline V gene are SGHTA and FQGNSA. CDR3 size: 12 residues. CDR3 bases: TGTGCCAGCAGCTTAGGTCTCTATGGCTACACCTTC. This gives the protein CASSLGLYGYTF.

The genes are TRBV5-1 and TRBJ2-5; 15 positions agree with TRBD2. The germline V gene has CDR1 SGHRS and CDR2 YFSETQ. The CDR3 runs to 18 residues. The ends lost 3 bases at V and 2 bases at J; junction bases unmatched: 8. CDR3 DNA sequence: TGCGCCAGCAGCTGGCGGGGGACTAGCGGGGGGTCGCAAGAGACCCAGTACTTC. Its translation is CASSWRGTSGGSQETQYF.

The CDR3 DNA follows: TGCAGCGCTGGACGATTGCGGGATGAGCAGTACTTC. Encoded protein: CSAGRLRDEQYF. J is TRBJ2-7 and V is TRBV29-1; TRBD2 is a possible D gene (6 bases). V lost 7 bases, J lost 7 bases, and 17 bases lay in between. CDR1 is SQVTM, CDR2 ANQGSEA, per germline. The CDR3 runs 12 residues.

This clone was seen a handful of times. V gene TRBV2 combines with J gene TRBJ2-3; TRBD2 agrees at 7 bases. The CDR3 runs 16 residues. Germline V lookup: CDR1 SNHLY, CDR2 FYNNEI. Trimming removed 6 bases from V and 3 bases from J; junction bases left unmatched: 12. DNA of the CDR3: TGTGCCAGCAGCCGAGAGGCGGGGGTCAGTACAGATACGCAGTATTTT. It encodes CASSREAGVSTDTQYF.

This clone showed up just a few times. The CDR3 sequence is CASSPLGTMRSEQYF. In nucleotides, the CDR3 is TGTGCCAGCAGTCCCCTAGGGACAATGAGGAGCGAGCAGTACTTC. The chain joins TRBV6-5 to TRBJ2-7; D might be TRBD1 (6 bases). Germline values: CDR1 MNHEY, CDR2 SVGAGI. Deletions cut 5 bases from V and 6 bases from J, with 20 bases between. This CDR3 is built from 15 residues.

Details on this clone: The same CDR3 is also encoded by other DNA sequences in this sample. The rearrangement joins TRBV6-5 to TRBJ2-1; a weak D match, TRBD1 (6 bases). In germline, CDR1 is MNHEY, CDR2 SVGAGI. The germline V and J ends were trimmed by 7 bases and 5 bases, with 12 bases remaining between them. The CDR3 totals 13 residues. CDR3 sequence reads: CASTPRGNNEQFF. The CDR3, as DNA: TGTGCCAGCACTCCGAGGGGGAACAATGAGCAGTTCTTC.

This chain joins TRBV25-1 and TRBJ2-2, with unresolved D. This CDR3 is 12 amino acids long. V lost 5 bases and J lost 1, with 2 bases in between. Germline-derived CDR1 and CDR2 are MGHDK and SYGVNS. The CDR3 loop is CASSRNTGELFF. As DNA, the CDR3 is TGTGCCAGCAGTCGGAACACCGGGGAGCTGTTTTTT.

This clone was counted a few times. The chain combines TRBV7-2 with TRBJ1-2; 7 nucleotides agree with TRBD1. Trimming removed 2 bases from V and 6 bases from J; junction bases left unmatched: 9. The CDR3 has 15 residues. Germline CDR1 and CDR2: SGHTA and FQGNSA. This CDR3 reads CASSLIGGAYNGYTF. The CDR3 region has the DNA TGTGCCAGCAGCTTAATAGGGGGCGCATATAATGGCTACACCTTC.

This clone was seen a few times. The rearrangement uses TRBV7-2 and TRBJ1-5; D might be TRBD1 (6 bases). The CDR3 is 13 amino acids. V was shortened by 6 bases and J by 7 bases, with 13 bases between the two germline ends. Germline V gene sequence: CDR1 SGHTA, CDR2 FQGNSA. The CDR3 DNA is TGTGCCAGCAGGGTGGGGGCAGGGCAGCCCCAGCATTTT. Protein: CASRVGAGQPQHF.

This chain links TRBV7-9 with TRBJ1-2, with TRBD1 as a possible D gene (5 bases). Germline-derived CDR1 and CDR2 are SEHNR and FQNEAQ (reference sequence). This CDR3 comprises 17 residues. The V and J ends lost 5 bases and 2 bases respectively, with 21 bases between them. The CDR3 region has the DNA TGTGCCAGCAGCCCGCGGTTCGACAGAGGCTCGAACTATGGCTACACCTTC. Protein: CASSPRFDRGSNYGYTF.

The chain uses TRBV29-1 and TRBJ2-1, with D hard to call. The CDR3 totals 12 residues. V lost 0 bases, J lost 9 bases, and 9 bases lay in between. Germline-derived CDR1 and CDR2 are SQVTM and ANQGSEA. CDR3 amino acids: CSVEDRGVEQFF. The CDR3 coding sequence is TGCAGCGTTGAAGATCGCGGCGTTGAGCAGTTCTTC.

This chain uses TRBV5-1 with TRBJ2-3; 8 bases are a match to TRBD1. The CDR3 extends over 15 amino acids. Trimming removed 0 bases from V and 2 bases from J; junction bases left unmatched: 2. Germline lookup yields CDR1 SGHRS and CDR2 YFSETQ. The DNA of the CDR3 is TGCGCCAGCAGCTTGGGACAGGGGAACACAGATACGCAGTATTTT. This gives the protein CASSLGQGNTDTQYF.

The rearrangement uses TRBV7-9 and TRBJ2-1, with D hard to call. This CDR3 is built from 15 residues. The V gene lost 5 bases and the J gene lost 3 bases, with 14 bases spanning the gap. Germline values: CDR1 SEHNR, CDR2 FQNEAQ (reference sequence). This CDR3 reads CASSPNLGNYNEQFF. DNA of the CDR3: TGTGCCAGCAGCCCCAACCTAGGTAACTACAATGAGCAGTTCTTC.

In this sample, this clone turned up a few times. The chain uses TRBV7-6 and TRBJ2-5, with 7 nucleotides matching TRBD1. CDR1 SGHVS and CDR2 FNYEAQ come from the germline V gene. V gave up 7 bases and J gave up 0 bases; unmatched junction bases: 8. The CDR3 runs 15 residues. CDR3: CASTLGQTYQETQYF. CDR3 nucleotide sequence: TGTGCCAGCACTTTGGGACAGACGTACCAAGAGACCCAGTACTTC.

This sequence joins TRBV5-6 and TRBJ1-1, with D perhaps TRBD1 (6 bases). The V end lost 2 bases, the J end lost 4 bases, and 12 bases lay between the germline ends. This CDR3 is built from 14 residues. The germline gives CDR1 SGHDT, CDR2 YYEEEE. CDR3: CASSLRQAGTEAFF. The CDR3 bases are TGTGCCAGCAGCTTAAGACAGGCTGGCACTGAAGCTTTCTTT. The full variable domain, its missing parts supplied by reference TRBV5-6 and TRBJ1-1, is DAGVTQSPTHLIKTRGQQVTLRCSPKSGHDTVSWYQQALGQGPQFIFQYYEEEERQRGNFPDRFSGHQFPNYSSELNVNALLLGDSALYLCASSLRQAGTEAFFGQGTRLTVV.

This clone was detected only once. The chain employs TRBV6-5 and TRBJ1-6, with 9 bases lining up with TRBD1. The CDR3 is made up of 15 amino acids. Trimming cost V 6 bases and J 7 bases; bases outside gene matches: 7. Germline V gene sequence: CDR1 MNHEY, CDR2 SVGAGI. CDR3 sequence reads: CASRRTGVGNSPLHF. The CDR3 nucleotides are TGTGCCAGCAGAAGGACAGGGGTGGGAAATTCACCCCTCCACTTT.

This chain connects TRBV5-4 to TRBJ1-1; D is uncertain. The CDR3 totals 13 residues. Germline values: CDR1 SGHNT, CDR2 YYREEE (reference sequence). Trimming took off 4 bases at V and 7 bases at J, with 14 bases between the two ends. The CDR3 DNA sequence: TGTGCCAGCAGCCCGACCTCTCGGAGTGAAGCTTTCTTT. Protein sequence: CASSPTSRSEAFF.

This clone was counted only a few times. The chain recombines TRBV6-5 with TRBJ2-7; tentative D call: TRBD1 (6 bases). Trimming left V 6 bases short and J 2 bases short, with 14 bases between. The CDR3 contains 14 residues. From germline, CDR1 is MNHEY and CDR2 SVGAGI. The CDR3 spells CASRKRDTAYEQYF. The CDR3 DNA reads as TGTGCCAGCAGGAAACGGGACACCGCCTACGAGCAGTACTTC.

The CDR3 sequence: CASSNSPRNEQFF. The CDR3 DNA sequence: TGCGCCAGCAGCAACTCCCCTCGGAATGAGCAGTTCTTC. The rearrangement uses TRBV5-1 and TRBJ2-1; D gene uncertain. The CDR3 extends over 13 amino acids. Germline lookup yields CDR1 SGHRS and CDR2 YFSETQ. V lost 4 bases to trimming and J lost 7 bases, with 12 bases between them. Variable domain in full (rest from reference TRBV5-1 and TRBJ2-1): KAGVTQTPRYLIKTRGQQVTLSCSPISGHRSVSWYQQTPGQGLQFLFEYFSETQRNKGNFPGRFSGRQFSNSRSEMNVSTLELGDSALYLCASSNSPRNEQFFGPGTRLTVL.

This clone came up a few times. The rearrangement joins TRBV4-1 to TRBJ1-1; tentatively, D is TRBD1 (5 bases). Looked up from germline, CDR1 is MGHRA and CDR2 is YSYEKL. V was pared by 1 base and J by 1 base, with 13 bases between. The CDR3 loop spans 16 amino acids. CDR3 sequence reads: CASSQAVTGPNTEAFF. CDR3 in DNA: TGCGCCAGCAGCCAAGCGGTTACAGGTCCGAACACTGAAGCTTTCTTT.

This clone was seen more than once but under ten times. V and J are TRBV7-2 and TRBJ1-2; TRBD1 matches at 9 bases. Germline V gene lookup returns CDR1 SGHTA and CDR2 FQGNSA. V lost 5 bases to trimming and J lost 2 bases; unmatched junction nucleotides: 6. The CDR3 spans 15 residues. This CDR3 reads CASSPGTGSNYGYTF. The CDR3 DNA reads TGTGCCAGCAGCCCAGGGACAGGGAGCAACTATGGCTACACCTTC.

This clone came up a few times. Other nucleotide sequences from this sample produce the same CDR3. The chain carries TRBV5-1 and TRBJ2-1; 11 bases agree with TRBD2. V gave up 0 bases and J gave up 7 bases; unmatched junction bases: 3. The CDR3 extends over 15 amino acids. CDR1 and CDR2 (germline): SGHRS, YFSETQ. The CDR3 reads CASSLELAGGNEQFF. The CDR3 DNA sequence: TGCGCCAGCAGCTTGGAGTTAGCGGGAGGGAATGAGCAGTTCTTC.

This clone was detected a few times. The chain is built from TRBV9 and TRBJ2-5, with 12 positions matching TRBD2. The CDR3 has 16 residues. Germline lookup yields CDR1 SGDLS and CDR2 YYNGEE. Unmatched junction bases numbered 7, after V lost 2 bases and J lost 5 bases. CDR3 sequence reads: CASSVARTSGIETQYF. The CDR3 DNA is TGTGCCAGCAGCGTGGCACGGACTAGCGGGATTGAGACCCAGTACTTC.

The chain uses TRBV4-1 and TRBJ2-3, with 7 bases that match TRBD2. CDR1 is MGHRA and CDR2 is YSYEKL in the germline V gene. V was clipped by 4 bases and J by 3 bases; unmatched bases: 7. The CDR3 covers 15 residues. The CDR3 nucleotides read TGCGCCAGCAGCCGACCGGGGACTACAACAGATACGCAGTATTTT. It encodes CASSRPGTTTDTQYF.